This TCR beta chain was retrieved from a study of blood T cell repertoires in COVID-19. The protocol was immunoSEQ multiplex PCR, while the TCRdb copy is restricted to in-frame clones and leaves out a portion. The sample consists of 100,000 to 140,000 clones, under 95% of them appearing once. This clone was observed a single time. The V end was cut by 1 base, the J end by 12 bases, with 11 bases between. The CDR3 length is 13 residues. CDR1 and CDR2 from the germline V gene are KGHDR and SFDVKD. The specimen sequenced was peripheral blood. The TCR originated in a woman aged 25 to 45 with acute or convalescent COVID-19. The chain carries TRBV24-1 and TRBJ1-4; maybe TRBD1 (6 bases). CDR3 loop: CATSDFGSGELFF. DNA of the CDR3: TGTGCCACCAGTGATTTTGGGTCAGGGGAACTGTTTTTT.